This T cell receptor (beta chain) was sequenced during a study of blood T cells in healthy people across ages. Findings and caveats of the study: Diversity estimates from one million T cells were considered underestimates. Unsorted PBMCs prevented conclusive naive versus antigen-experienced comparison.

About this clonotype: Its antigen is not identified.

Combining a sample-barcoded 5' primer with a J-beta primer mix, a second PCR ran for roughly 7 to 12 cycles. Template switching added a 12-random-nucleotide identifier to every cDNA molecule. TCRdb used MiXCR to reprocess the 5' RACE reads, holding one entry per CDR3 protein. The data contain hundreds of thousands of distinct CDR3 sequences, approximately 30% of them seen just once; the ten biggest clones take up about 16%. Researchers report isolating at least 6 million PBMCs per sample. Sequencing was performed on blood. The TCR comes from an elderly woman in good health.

This chain's CDR3 is CASSLSRGESYEQYF. The CDR3 DNA is TGTGCCAGCAGCTTATCAAGGGGGGAGAGCTACGAGCAGTACTTC. The gene calls are TRBV7-2 and TRBJ2-7; tentatively, D is TRBD1 or TRBD2 (6 bases each). The V gene lost 2 bases and the J gene lost 3 bases, with 14 bases spanning the gap. CDR3 size: 15 residues. CDR1 is SGHTA, CDR2 FQGNSA, per germline.